This record covers a single T cell receptor beta chain. This entry is derived from a study of cytomegalovirus exposure and HLA in healthy donors. The J segment lost 2 bases and the V segment lost 7 bases, leaving 10 bases of the junction unmatched. The CDR3 contains 15 residues. CDR1 SGDLS and CDR2 YYNGEE come from the germline V gene. Use of 60 Vbeta and 13 Jbeta primers characterized the PCR. Generated by immunoSEQ multiplex PCR, the TCRdb table keeps only in-frame clones and is missing some. This table has roughly 130,000 clones, roughly 80% appearing once. Sequencing was performed on PBMCs. The clonotype originates from a man aged 18 to 35 in good health and CMV-seronegative. The V and J genes are TRBV9 and TRBJ2-5; 8 nucleotides line up with TRBD1. CDR3 region: CASGGQGANQETQYF. The CDR3 bases are TGTGCCAGCGGGGGCCAGGGGGCGAATCAAGAGACCCAGTACTTC. The complete variable domain, with remaining parts taken from reference TRBV9 and TRBJ2-5, reads DSGVTQTPKHLITATGQRVTLRCSPRSGDLSVYWYQQSLDQGLQFLIQYYNGEERAKGNILERFSAQQFPDLHSELNLSSLELGDSALYFCASGGQGANQETQYFGPGTRLLVL.